This TCR beta chain was recorded in a study of cytomegalovirus exposure and HLA in healthy donors (dated by TCRdb to 2015 to 2018). In terms of the full investigation: A later analysis indicated that the 95 to 150 validation repertoires were generated on the platform also employed for the 650 to 850 repertoires of the first cohort. The study aimed to test whether signatures of past pathogen exposure could be identified by cataloging public T cell receptors. In addition to the first cohort of several hundred subjects, a separate validation cohort of over 90 different subjects was used. To predict cytomegalovirus infection status, the study brought together high-throughput TCR immunosequencing, statistical association of individual TCRs with disease status, and machine learning. The research as a whole found: A few of the identified cytomegalovirus-associated TCR beta chains were confirmed in vitro to be specific for cytomegalovirus antigens. Most TCR sequences were observed very rarely across donors, whereas some public TCRs were present in many individuals. The study listed 164 TCR beta chains as associated with cytomegalovirus. A later analysis lacked HLA typing for the validation cohort, so it scored co-occurrence in that cohort across all 120 repertoires. The authors suggested that the approach could potentially be extended to other disease states and immunological phenotypes. Cytomegalovirus status was reported to be diagnosed by the classifier with high specificity and sensitivity in both the original and validation cohorts. Subsequent analysis determined that TCRs grouped into clusters in the first cohort also showed a tendency toward co-occurrence across the 120 or so validation repertoires, and approximately 94% of cluster scores exceeded 0.

CDR1 and CDR2, looked up from the germline V gene (reference sequence), are SEHNR and FQNEAQ. The CDR3 goes from the cysteine to the phenylalanine over 17 residues. CDR3 DNA is the only sequence kept; it has 51 bases, read in frame from the first base. From V the trimming removes 2 bases and from J it removes 4 bases, while the gene matches leave 7 bases of the junction unaccounted for. The donors belonged to the validation cohort of over a hundred subjects, which was separate from the roughly 700-subject first cohort. The library was produced with the immunoSEQ multiplex PCR assay. As for how the authors treated the data: A statistical classification framework was built to diagnose cytomegalovirus status from the catalog of TCR beta chain sequences. This immuneACCESS table, as held by TCRdb, lists in-frame sequences with V and J called but not all clones. Of the missing ones, under half trace to an unresolved V gene in checked studies; the others have no known cause. V, J and clone size derive from that table, while D and trimming were established from the DNA sequence. The sample yields 150,000 to 200,000 clones; about 80% were counted once. Roughly 7.5% of the sample is taken by the ten largest.

A word on this clone: Its specific antigen is unknown. Base qualities were left out, and no much larger clone turns up one base away.

Recombination connected TRBV7-9 to TRBJ2-3, with 12 junctional bases fitting TRBD2. The specimen sequenced was PBMCs. The sequence was collected from a man between 18 and 35 years old in good health and CMV-seropositive. The CDR3 amino acid sequence is: CASSLRLAGATPDTQYF. The base sequence is TGTGCCAGCAGCTTACGACTAGCGGGAGCCACTCCAGATACGCAGTATTTT.